Listed here are 9 T cell receptor beta chains from one sample, sequenced in a study of blood T cell repertoires in COVID-19. Here immunoSEQ multiplex PCR was the method, and the copy in TCRdb shows in-frame clones only, minus some. This sample yields around 250,000 clones, of which around four fifths are seen a single time; around 6% belongs to the top ten. What was sequenced was peripheral blood. These TCRs come from a man older than 75 with acute or convalescent COVID-19.

The chain recombines TRBV7-9 with TRBJ2-1, with TRBD2 identical over 8 bases. There are 15 residues in the CDR3. Looked up from germline, CDR1 is SEHNR and CDR2 is FQNEAQ (reference sequence). Trimming took 3 bases from V and 0 from J; bases not matched to a gene: 1. The DNA of the CDR3 is TGTGCCAGCAGCTTTAGCGGGATCTCCTACAATGAGCAGTTCTTC. It codes for CASSFSGISYNEQFF. Variable domain in full (rest from reference TRBV7-9 and TRBJ2-1): DTGVSQNPRHKITKRGQNVTFRCDPISEHNRLYWYRQTLGQGPEFLTYFQNEAQLEKSRLLSDRFSAERPKGSFSTLEIQRTEQGDSAMYLCASSFSGISYNEQFFGPGTRLTVL.

The chain joins TRBV18 to TRBJ2-7, with no clear D. Trimming removed 3 bases from V and 6 bases from J, with 18 bases in between. The germline V gene has CDR1 KGHSH and CDR2 LQKENI. This CDR3 comprises 15 residues. The CDR3 spells CASSPPLRATSEQYF. The CDR3 DNA is TGTGCCAGCTCACCCCCCCTGAGAGCTACGTCCGAGCAGTACTTC.

The rearrangement joins TRBV6-5 to TRBJ1-2; TRBD1 aligns across 10 bases. The V segment lost 0 bases and the J segment 2 bases; nucleotides outside the gene matches: 3. There are 16 residues in the CDR3. The germline V gene encodes CDR1 MNHEY and CDR2 SVGAGI. This chain's CDR3 is CASSYSATGGNYGYTF. In nucleotides, the CDR3 is TGTGCCAGCAGTTACTCGGCGACAGGGGGCAACTATGGCTACACCTTC.

V and J are TRBV6-5 and TRBJ2-3; 11 nucleotides match TRBD1. V lost 6 bases, J lost 5 bases, and 7 bases stayed unmatched. CDR1 and CDR2 (germline): MNHEY, SVGAGI. The CDR3 covers 15 residues. CDR3 region: CASRRDRGDIDTQYF. The CDR3 DNA follows: TGTGCCAGCAGGAGGGACAGGGGGGATATAGATACGCAGTATTTT.

This clone has just one count. This sequence joins TRBV28 and TRBJ2-1; 11 nucleotides match TRBD2. Germline V gives CDR1 MDHEN, CDR2 SYDVKM. The V and J ends lost 6 bases and 6 bases, in that order; junction bases with no gene match: 7. The CDR3 is 15 residues long. The CDR3 DNA sequence: TGTGCCAGCAGCCCACTAGCGGGAGCCCCCAATGAGCAGTTCTTC. The encoded protein is CASSPLAGAPNEQFF.

V gene TRBV5-1 combines with J gene TRBJ2-1; perhaps TRBD1 as D (5 bases). The CDR3 sequence is 11 residues long. Trimming removed 5 bases at V and 10 bases at J, with 10 bases between. In germline, CDR1 is SGHRS, CDR2 YFSETQ. As DNA, the CDR3 is TGCGCCAGCAGGTGGGGCCGGGAGCAGTTCTTC. This codes for CASRWGREQFF.

The CDR3 sequence is CASSATSGSYNEQFF. CDR3 DNA: TGTGCCAGCAGCGCGACTAGCGGGAGTTACAATGAGCAGTTCTTC. The rearrangement uses TRBV6-2 or TRBV6-3 and TRBJ2-1; 12 bases match TRBD2. Germline CDR1 reads MNHEY; CDR2 reads SVGEGT. V lost 6 bases to trimming and J lost 4 bases; unmatched junction nucleotides: 4. The CDR3 length is 15 residues.

V usage is TRBV4-2 and J usage is TRBJ2-7; the match to TRBD2 covers 13 bases. Per germline, CDR1 LGHNA and CDR2 YNFKEQ. V gave up 3 bases and J gave up 7 bases; unmatched junction bases: 3. CDR3 size: 14 residues. DNA of the CDR3: TGTGCCAGCAGCCAGCCGGGACTAGCGGGGGAGCAGTACTTC. Translated, it gives CASSQPGLAGEQYF.

The genes are TRBV28 and TRBJ1-2, with D possibly TRBD1 on 5 matching bases. Germline V gene sequence: CDR1 MDHEN, CDR2 SYDVKM. Trimming stripped 5 bases from V and 6 bases from J, with 22 bases between. This CDR3 has 16 amino acids. The CDR3 here is CASSAQGVGGRHGYTF. The DNA of the CDR3 is TGTGCCAGCAGTGCCCAAGGGGTCGGGGGTAGGCATGGCTACACCTTC.